The 16 T cell receptor beta chains listed next were all sequenced from one sample in a study of patients and donors after allogeneic stem cell transplantation. TCRdb re-called the RT-PCR reads with MiXCR, one entry per CDR3 protein. The sample has some 200,000 distinct CDR3 sequences; 41% are singletons. The sequenced sample was blood, either unsorted or a sorted T cell fraction (not recorded which). These receptors originate from a human donor who was either an allogeneic HSCT recipient or a stem cell or donor lymphocyte infusion donor (not recorded which). It is not recorded whose cells these are; they may come from a transplant donor.

This clonotype was seen a few times. The rearrangement links TRBV9 to TRBJ2-1; TRBD2 agrees at 11 bases. After removal of 3 bases from V and 4 bases from J, the junction contained 15 bases not matched to a gene. Germline loops: CDR1 SGDLS, CDR2 YYNGEE. This CDR3 is built from 19 residues. The CDR3 spells CASSARQGPGTSGYNEQFF. DNA of the CDR3: TGTGCCAGCAGCGCGAGACAGGGGCCCGGGACTAGCGGTTACAATGAGCAGTTCTTC.

Only a few counts were recorded for this clonotype. CDR3 sequence reads: CASSPTSSTNTEAFF. The DNA for the CDR3 is TGCGCCAGCAGCCCCACATCGTCTACGAACACTGAAGCTTTCTTT. The rearrangement links TRBV4-3 to TRBJ1-1, with D uncertain. V was trimmed by 4 bases and J by 1 base, leaving 13 bases between them. The CDR3 has 15 amino acids. Looked up from germline, CDR1 is LGHNA and CDR2 is YSLEER.

As regards this clonotype: At one of its ends the junction is not consistent with the germline gene, which may arise from a read error. This chain connects TRBV10-3 to TRBJ1-6, with D maybe TRBD1 (5 bases). In germline, CDR1 is ENHRY, CDR2 SYGVKD. The CDR3 loop spans 14 amino acids. CDR3 residues: CAIKTESFNSPLHF. CDR3 sequence (DNA): TGTGCCATCAAGACAGAATCCTTTAATTCACCCCTCCACTTT.

There are a few counts of this clonotype. The V call is TRBV7-2, the J call TRBJ1-4, with D maybe TRBD1 (5 bases). From germline, CDR1 is SGHTA and CDR2 FQGNSA. The CDR3 length is 14 residues. V lost 3 bases and J 6 bases, leaving 11 bases between the germline ends. The CDR3 loop is CASSFGGWYEKLFF. The CDR3 region has the DNA TGTGCCAGCAGCTTTGGGGGTTGGTATGAAAAACTGTTTTTT.

V usage is TRBV29-1 and J usage is TRBJ1-2; D not resolved. CDR3 length: 12 residues. From germline, CDR1 is SQVTM and CDR2 ANQGSEA. The V and J ends lost 4 bases and 5 bases respectively, with 11 bases between them. CDR3 DNA: TGCAGCGTTGGATCTTCTATGTATGGCTACACCTTC. Encoded protein: CSVGSSMYGYTF.

The V and J genes are TRBV28 and TRBJ1-5, with D possibly matching TRBD1 (6 bases). CDR3 size: 17 residues. The germline gives CDR1 MDHEN, CDR2 SYDVKM. V lost 7 bases, J lost 5 bases, and 24 bases lay in between. The CDR3 here is CASTRGIRGPIDQPQHF. CDR3 DNA sequence: TGTGCCAGCACCCGAGGAATCCGGGGGCCAATTGATCAGCCCCAGCATTTT.

The chain carries TRBV6-5 and TRBJ2-5; 9 nucleotides align to TRBD2. V shed 8 bases and J 1 base; nucleotides not matched to a gene: 5. Germline CDR1 is MNHEY and CDR2 is SVGAGI. This CDR3 is built from 14 residues. CDR3 loop: CASWRGGIQETQYF. The CDR3 nucleotides are TGTGCCAGCTGGCGGGGGGGAATCCAAGAGACCCAGTACTTC.

This chain links TRBV27 with TRBJ2-1; 7 bases are a match to TRBD2. CDR1 and CDR2 (germline): MNHEY, SMNVEV (reference sequence). This CDR3 region has 13 residues. Unmatched junction bases numbered 5, after V lost 4 bases and J lost 8 bases. CDR3 in DNA: TGTGCCAGCAGTTCCTGGACTAGGGATGAGCAGTTCTTC. Protein product: CASSSWTRDEQFF.

This clonotype was observed a few times. The V gene is TRBV5-1, the J gene TRBJ2-1; D remains ambiguous. V was pared by 5 bases and J by 7 bases, with 13 bases between. The CDR3 covers 13 residues. Germline CDR1 SGHRS, CDR2 YFSETQ. The CDR3 loop is CASSRASGNEQFF. CDR3 in DNA: TGCGCCAGCAGTCGGGCATCTGGGAATGAGCAGTTCTTC. The full variable domain, its missing parts supplied by reference TRBV5-1 and TRBJ2-1, is KAGVTQTPRYLIKTRGQQVTLSCSPISGHRSVSWYQQTPGQGLQFLFEYFSETQRNKGNFPGRFSGRQFSNSRSEMNVSTLELGDSALYLCASSRASGNEQFFGPGTRLTVL.

The gene calls are TRBV27 and TRBJ1-2; TRBD1 aligns across 7 bases. Germline V lookup: CDR1 MNHEY, CDR2 SMNVEV (reference sequence). V lost 1 base to trimming and J lost 4 bases; unmatched junction nucleotides: 12. This CDR3 has 17 amino acids. CDR3 sequence reads: CASSLLGQGGELYGYTF. CDR3 DNA: TGTGCCAGCAGTTTATTGGGTCAGGGGGGGGAGCTCTATGGCTACACCTTC.

This chain links TRBV10-3 with TRBJ2-5; D is undetermined. Germline lookup yields CDR1 ENHRY and CDR2 SYGVKD. Trimming shortened V by 2 bases and J by 0 bases, and 4 bases separated the two germline ends. The CDR3 is 13 amino acids. The CDR3 spells CAISEQDQETQYF. The CDR3 DNA reads TGTGCCATCAGTGAGCAGGACCAAGAGACCCAGTACTTC.

This rearrangement joins TRBV3-1 to TRBJ2-1; D not certain. This CDR3 comprises 13 residues. CDR1 LGHDT and CDR2 YNNKEL come from the germline V gene (reference sequence). With 1 base removed from V and 15 bases from J, the gap between germline ends came to 16 bases. CDR3 region: CASSQGSVASSFF. The CDR3, as DNA: TGTGCCAGCAGCCAAGGATCTGTAGCTAGTTCGTTCTTC.

This clonotype has only a few counts. V and J are TRBV13 and TRBJ1-2; possible D gene TRBD1, 6 bases. The ends were cut back, 0 bases at V and 11 bases at J, with 13 bases in the middle. Germline V CDR1 and CDR2: PRHDT, FYEKMQ (reference sequence). CDR3 size: 13 residues. Written as DNA, the CDR3 is TGTGCCAGCAGCTTAGGCAAGACAGGAGATTACACCTTC. This translates into CASSLGKTGDYTF. The whole variable domain, remainder taken from reference TRBV13 and TRBJ1-2, is AAGVIQSPRHLIKEKRETATLKCYPIPRHDTVYWYQQGPGQDPQFLISFYEKMQSDKGSIPDRFSAQQFSDYHSELNMSSLELGDSALYFCASSLGKTGDYTFGSGTRLTVV.

The chain employs TRBV15 and TRBJ2-7; D gene uncertain. V lost 0 bases and J 3 bases, leaving 6 bases between the germline ends. This CDR3 is 13 amino acids long. The germline V gene encodes CDR1 LNHNV and CDR2 YYDKDF (reference sequence). The CDR3 reads CATSRDRDYEQYF. CDR3 coding DNA: TGTGCCACCAGCAGAGACCGAGACTACGAGCAGTACTTC. Using reference TRBV15 and TRBJ2-7 for the parts outside the CDR3, the full variable domain is DAMVIQNPRYQVTQFGKPVTLSCSQTLNHNVMYWYQQKSSQAPKLLFHYYDKDFNNEADTPDNFQSRRPNTSFCFLDIRSPGLGDTAMYLCATSRDRDYEQYFGPGTRLTVT.

Only one count was recorded for this clonotype. The rearrangement joins TRBV27 to TRBJ2-7; 9 nucleotides match TRBD2. CDR3 length: 15 amino acids. Trimming cost V 10 bases and J 3 bases; bases outside gene matches: 13. In germline, CDR1 is MNHEY, CDR2 SMNVEV (reference sequence). For the CDR3, the DNA is TGTGCCACCTCTAAGGCTGGACTAGCGATCTACGAGCAGTACTTC. As protein: CATSKAGLAIYEQYF.

This chain uses TRBV9 with TRBJ2-1; 7 bases are shared with TRBD2. The junction had 22 bases not matched to a gene; V was cut back by 4 bases and J by 0 bases. The germline V gene has CDR1 SGDLS and CDR2 YYNGEE. This CDR3 region has 21 residues. The CDR3, as DNA: TGTGCCAGCAGCCCAACAACGTCACGGGAGGCGATAATGAGCTCCTACAATGAGCAGTTCTTC. Translation gives CASSPTTSREAIMSSYNEQFF.